This TCR beta chain was captured by sequencing in a study of T-cell reconstitution after alpha-beta-depleted transplantation in children. Notes on the study in general: One year post-transplant, T-cell counts and diversity were largely derived from T cells produced anew. There were reportedly several hundred expanded graft clones from which alpha-beta T cells came about two months after transplant. Some patients' high day-60 TCRbeta diversity was attributed to recipient cells surviving conditioning.

The table lists this clonotype with a few counts. Its antigen is as yet unknown. Preparation of the TCRbeta library used unique molecular identifiers. TCRdb recomputed calls from the PCR reads with MiXCR, one row per CDR3 protein. This sample has approximately 190,000 distinct CDR3 sequences, with about 8.2% found just once. V shed 4 bases and J shed 8 bases, with 16 bases lying between them. Germline CDR1 is SGDLS and CDR2 is YYNGEE. The CDR3 has 14 residues. The sequence was collected from a male patient aged 2 to 10 who had a stem cell transplant for acute myeloid leukemia, so the T cells may come from the graft donor. Material: PBMCs, mostly from graft donor cells, obtained 360 days after TCRalphabeta/CD19-depleted stem cell transplant. The J gene is TRBJ2-1, the V gene TRBV9, with D possibly TRBD2 on 6 matching bases. The CDR3 sequence is CASSPGVGIDEQFF. The CDR3 DNA reads TGTGCCAGCAGCCCGGGGGTGGGTATCGATGAGCAGTTCTTC.